Following are 19 T cell receptor beta chains from one sample sequenced in a study of T-cell memory formation after mild COVID-19. TCRdb processed the 5' RACE reads anew with MiXCR; each CDR3 protein has one entry. The repertoire consists of 340,000 or so distinct CDR3 sequences, with 10% to 15% occurring once and the leading ten covering 20% to 25%. The sequencing sample was made of PBMCs or a T cell subset sorted from them (not recorded which). The source of these receptors is a man between 18 and 35 years old who had mild COVID-19 (a few samples of this study predate the infection). Cell type and time point are not known.

V is TRBV5-4 and J is TRBJ2-1; TRBD1 or TRBD2 may be the D gene (6 bases each). CDR3 length: 13 amino acids. V lost 6 bases, J lost 7 bases, and 14 bases lay in between. Germline V gene lookup returns CDR1 SGHNT and CDR2 YYREEE (reference sequence). CDR3 amino acids: CASTQGGKNEQFF. In DNA, the CDR3 is TGTGCCAGCACACAGGGCGGGAAGAATGAGCAGTTCTTC. Full variable domain (outside the CDR3, taken from reference TRBV5-4 and TRBJ2-1): ETGVTQSPTHLIKTRGQQVTLRCSSQSGHNTVSWYQQALGQGPQFIFQYYREEENGRGNFPPRFSGLQFPNYSSELNVNALELDDSALYLCASTQGGKNEQFFGPGTRLTVL.

The chain carries TRBV4-2 and TRBJ1-6; 7 positions agree with TRBD1. Germline lookup yields CDR1 LGHNA and CDR2 YNFKEQ. This CDR3 contains 17 residues. V was pared by 0 bases and J by 4 bases, with 6 bases of the junction left unmatched. CDR3 sequence reads: CASSQEPGTVYNSPLHF. In DNA form, the CDR3 reads TGTGCCAGCAGCCAAGAACCCGGGACAGTATATAATTCACCCCTCCACTTT.

This clonotype was seen a handful of times. The chain is built from TRBV7-9 and TRBJ1-4; D might be TRBD1 (6 bases). Germline CDR1 reads SEHNR; CDR2 reads FQNEAQ (reference sequence). Deletions cut 6 bases from V and 4 bases from J, with 21 bases between. CDR3 length equals 17 residues. This CDR3 is CASSSGTSTIHNEKLFF. The CDR3, as DNA: TGTGCCAGCAGTTCCGGGACATCTACTATCCATAATGAAAAACTGTTTTTT.

This chain joins TRBV20-1 and TRBJ2-7; TRBD2 matches 7 bases. Germline V CDR1 and CDR2: DFQATT, SNEGSKA (reference sequence). The CDR3 totals 16 residues. J was trimmed by 0 bases and V by 6 bases; bases with no gene match: 14. The CDR3 region is CSATGGRTAGSYEQYF. The DNA for the CDR3 is TGCAGTGCCACCGGGGGGAGGACTGCCGGCTCCTACGAGCAGTACTTC.

This clonotype was seen a handful of times. The chain carries TRBV12-3 or TRBV12-4 and TRBJ2-3; D remains ambiguous. V lost 8 bases, J lost 6 bases, and 18 bases lay in between. The CDR3 runs 14 residues. CDR3 loop: CASCLGTTPDTQYF. CDR3 in DNA: TGTGCCAGCTGCCTTGGAACTACCCCGGATACGCAGTATTTT.

This clonotype was observed a handful of times. V gene TRBV7-2 combines with J gene TRBJ2-1; 14 nucleotides match TRBD2. The CDR3 length is 16 residues. The germline V gene encodes CDR1 SGHTA and CDR2 FQGNSA. Trimming removed 5 bases from V and 4 bases from J; junction bases left unmatched: 4. The CDR3 protein is CASSTRLAGGYNEQFF. CDR3 in DNA: TGTGCCAGCAGCACCAGACTAGCGGGGGGGTACAATGAGCAGTTCTTC.

In its sample, this clonotype was seen a few times. The CDR3 coding sequence is TGTGCCAGCAGCTTAGCAGGGTATAATGAAAAACTGTTTTTT. It is translated as CASSLAGYNEKLFF. The genes are TRBV7-9 and TRBJ1-4; D is undetermined. Trimming took 0 bases from V and 4 from J, leaving 6 bases between them. Germline CDR1 SEHNR, CDR2 FQNEAQ (reference sequence). This CDR3 region has 14 residues.

This clonotype has only a few counts. This chain links TRBV4-3 with TRBJ1-2; 9 nucleotides match TRBD1. The germline V gene encodes CDR1 LGHNA and CDR2 YSLEER. This CDR3 has 15 residues. Losses at the gene ends were 3 bases for V and 8 bases for J; bases not matched to a gene: 10. The CDR3 reads CASSQQTGTGYGYTF. In nucleotides, the CDR3 is TGCGCCAGCAGCCAGCAAACCGGGACAGGGTACGGCTACACCTTC.

A few counts support this clonotype. The V and J genes are TRBV18 and TRBJ2-5; D perhaps matches TRBD2 (7 bases). Trimming took off 3 bases at V and 3 bases at J, with 14 bases between the two ends. Germline values: CDR1 KGHSH, CDR2 LQKENI. CDR3 length: 15 amino acids. The DNA of the CDR3 is TGTGCCAGCTCACCCGTAGGGGGGGCCGAAGAGACCCAGTACTTC. Its protein is CASSPVGGAEETQYF.

This clonotype turned up a few times. The CDR3 reads CASRTRDGNTEAFF. CDR3 nucleotides: TGTGCCAGCAGAACCCGGGACGGCAACACTGAAGCTTTCTTT. The rearrangement joins TRBV6-2 or TRBV6-3 to TRBJ1-1; D may be TRBD1 (5 bases). This CDR3 has 14 amino acids. Germline CDR1 MNHEY, CDR2 SVGEGT. The V end lost 6 bases, the J end lost 2 bases, and 13 bases lay between the germline ends.

The V call is TRBV12-3 or TRBV12-4, the J call TRBJ1-6; a possible D gene is TRBD1 (5 bases). Trimming pared 1 base from V and 6 bases from J, leaving 7 bases between. The CDR3 has 14 amino acids. Here the CDR3 reads CASSLGGSNSPLHF. In DNA form, the CDR3 reads TGTGCCAGCAGTTTAGGGGGGTCTAATTCACCCCTCCACTTT.

This rearrangement joins TRBV5-1 to TRBJ1-2, with D perhaps TRBD1 (6 bases). This CDR3 spans 15 amino acids. Trimming cost V 0 bases and J 6 bases, with 15 bases left between them. Germline CDR1 and CDR2: SGHRS and YFSETQ. Written as DNA, the CDR3 is TGCGCCAGCAGCTTGGAGCAGGGGAGGCCCCATGGCTACACCTTC. Translating it yields CASSLEQGRPHGYTF.

This clonotype was seen ten or more times. V usage is TRBV12-3 or TRBV12-4 and J usage is TRBJ2-5; 8 bases fit TRBD2. The CDR3 is made up of 13 amino acids. J gave up 5 bases and V 2 bases, and 1 base lay outside the gene matches. In DNA form, the CDR3 reads TGTGCCAGCAGTTTACGGGGGGGGGAGACCCAGTACTTC. Protein sequence: CASSLRGGETQYF.

The rearrangement joins TRBV9 to TRBJ2-2, with D possibly called TRBD1 or TRBD2 (5 bases each). Trimming cost V 0 bases and J 7 bases, with 16 bases left between them. In germline, CDR1 is SGDLS, CDR2 YYNGEE. The CDR3 contains 16 residues. CDR3 sequence (DNA): TGTGCCAGCAGCGTAGCTAGCTCAGGGCCTAGCGGGGAGCTGTTTTTT. This gives the protein CASSVASSGPSGELFF.

This chain links TRBV20-1 with TRBJ2-3; D remains ambiguous. In germline, CDR1 is DFQATT, CDR2 SNEGSKA (reference sequence). The V end lost 3 bases, the J end lost 4 bases, and 5 bases lay between the germline ends. This CDR3 spans 11 amino acids. The CDR3 DNA is TGCAGTGCTAGGTCATCAGATACGCAGTATTTT. Amino acids: CSARSSDTQYF.

The table lists this clonotype with a few counts. The rearrangement joins TRBV4-1 to TRBJ2-3; 10 bases map to TRBD1. Germline V gives CDR1 MGHRA, CDR2 YSYEKL. V dropped 3 bases and J dropped 10; count of bases not matched to a gene: 4. The CDR3 extends over 13 amino acids. CDR3 amino acids: CASSQMTGGAQYF. The CDR3 DNA sequence: TGCGCCAGCAGCCAGATGACAGGGGGCGCGCAGTATTTT.

This clonotype was seen a few times. V gene TRBV7-2 combines with J gene TRBJ1-1; D is unclear. Trimming cost V 3 bases and J 7 bases, with 12 bases left between them. This CDR3 is 13 amino acids long. Germline V gene lookup returns CDR1 SGHTA and CDR2 FQGNSA. CDR3 region: CASSFLHGFEAFF. The DNA for the CDR3 is TGTGCCAGCAGCTTTTTACACGGTTTTGAAGCTTTCTTT.

The chain links TRBV4-1 to TRBJ1-6; the D gene is possibly TRBD1 (6 bases). V was shortened by 2 bases and J by 0 bases, with 11 bases between the two germline ends. The CDR3 runs to 17 residues. In germline, CDR1 is MGHRA, CDR2 YSYEKL. CDR3 sequence reads: CASSQKQGSSYNSPLHF. CDR3 DNA sequence: TGCGCCAGCAGCCAAAAACAGGGCAGCTCCTATAATTCACCCCTCCACTTT.

This clonotype appeared a few times. This chain uses TRBV25-1 with TRBJ2-2; tentatively, D is TRBD1 (5 bases). Germline V gives CDR1 MGHDK, CDR2 SYGVNS. V lost 5 bases to trimming and J lost 3 bases, with 7 bases between them. This CDR3 region has 13 residues. The CDR3 nucleotides are TGTGCCAGCAGTAAACAGGACACCGGGGAGCTGTTTTTT. It is translated as CASSKQDTGELFF.